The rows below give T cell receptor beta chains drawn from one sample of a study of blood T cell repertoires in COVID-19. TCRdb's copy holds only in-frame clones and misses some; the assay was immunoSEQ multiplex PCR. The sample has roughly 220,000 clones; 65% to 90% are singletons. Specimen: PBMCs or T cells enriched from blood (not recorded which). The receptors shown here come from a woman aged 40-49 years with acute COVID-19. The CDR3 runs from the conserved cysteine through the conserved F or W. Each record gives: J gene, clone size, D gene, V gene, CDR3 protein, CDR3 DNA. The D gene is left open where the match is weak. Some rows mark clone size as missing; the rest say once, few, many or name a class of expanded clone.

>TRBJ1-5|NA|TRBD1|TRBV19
CASSIRGPYSNQPQHF
TGTGCCAGTAGTATCAGGGGGCCATATAGCAATCAGCCCCAGCATTTT
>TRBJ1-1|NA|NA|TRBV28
CASSFGQGNTEAFF
TGTGCCAGCAGTTTCGGGCAGGGGAACACTGAAGCTTTCTTT
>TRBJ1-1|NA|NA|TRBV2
CASSFVGGNTEAFF
TGTGCCAGCAGCTTTGTGGGGGGGAACACTGAAGCTTTCTTT
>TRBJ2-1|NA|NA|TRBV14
CASSQDPASGAEFF
TGTGCCAGCAGCCAAGACCCGGCCAGCGGAGCGGAGTTCTTC
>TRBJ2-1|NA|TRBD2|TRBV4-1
CASSQGVGGGRLDEQFF
TGCGCCAGCAGCCAAGGGGTGGGTGGCGGGAGACTGGATGAGCAGTTCTTC
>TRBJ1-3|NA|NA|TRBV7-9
CASSTKGLSGNTIYF
TGTGCCAGCAGCACCAAGGGGCTCTCTGGAAACACCATATATTTT
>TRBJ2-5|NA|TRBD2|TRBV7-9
CASSLPTVREGPETQYF
TGTGCCAGCAGCCTCCCTACGGTGCGGGAGGGCCCAGAGACCCAGTACTTC
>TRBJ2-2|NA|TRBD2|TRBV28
CASYRGLANTGELFF
TGTGCCAGTTATCGGGGACTAGCGAACACCGGGGAGCTGTTTTTT
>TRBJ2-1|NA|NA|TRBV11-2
CASSFRDTYNEQFF
TGTGCCAGCAGCTTCCGGGACACCTACAATGAGCAGTTCTTC
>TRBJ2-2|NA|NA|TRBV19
CASSAMHQVTVAGELFF
TGTGCCAGTAGTGCCATGCACCAGGTTACGGTCGCCGGGGAGCTGTTTTTT
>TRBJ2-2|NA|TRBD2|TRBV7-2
CASSFTSSGRATGELFF
TGTGCCAGCAGCTTTACCTCTAGCGGGAGGGCCACCGGGGAGCTGTTTTTT
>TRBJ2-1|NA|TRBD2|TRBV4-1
CASSLRASGIYNEQFF
TGCGCCAGCAGCCTTCGCGCTAGCGGGATATACAATGAGCAGTTCTTC
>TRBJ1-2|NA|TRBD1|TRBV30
CAWRTQGARGYTF
TGTGCCTGGAGAACCCAGGGGGCGAGGGGCTACACCTTC
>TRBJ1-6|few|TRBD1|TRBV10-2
CASRRDSDNSPLHF
TGCGCCAGCAGGAGGGACAGCGATAATTCACCCCTCCACTTT
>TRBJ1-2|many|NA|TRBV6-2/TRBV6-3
CASSITNAGTNYGYTF
TGTGCCAGCAGTATTACGAACGCGGGGACCAACTATGGCTACACCTTC
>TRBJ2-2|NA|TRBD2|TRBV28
CASSLSGSSTGELFF
TGTGCCAGCAGCCTTAGCGGGAGTTCTACCGGGGAGCTGTTTTTT
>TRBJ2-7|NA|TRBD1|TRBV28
CASSPPGQPYEQYF
TGCGCCAGCAGTCCGCCGGGACAGCCTTACGAGCAGTACTTC
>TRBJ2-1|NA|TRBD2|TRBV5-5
CASSLRTRLAGEYNEQFF
TGTGCCAGCAGCTTAAGGACCCGTTTAGCGGGAGAATACAATGAGCAGTTCTTC
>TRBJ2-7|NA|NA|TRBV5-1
CASSSVSSPENEQYF
TGCGCCAGCAGCTCCGTGAGCTCCCCGGAGAACGAGCAGTACTTC
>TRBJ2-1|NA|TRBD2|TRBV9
CASSGPVAGGLQFF
TGTGCCAGCAGCGGCCCGGTGGCGGGAGGGCTTCAGTTCTTC
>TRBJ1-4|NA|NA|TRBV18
CASSPTENEKLFF
TGTGCCAGCTCACCCACCGAGAATGAAAAACTGTTTTTT
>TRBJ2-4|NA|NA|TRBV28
CASSFGGAHSSLRPRGVKNIQYF
TGTGCCAGCAGTTTCGGCGGGGCGCATTCTTCGTTAAGGCCCCGAGGGGTCAAAAACATTCAGTACTTC
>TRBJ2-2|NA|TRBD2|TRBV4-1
CASSGGLAGDLNTGELFF
TGCGCCAGCAGCGGGGGACTAGCGGGAGATCTGAACACCGGGGAGCTGTTTTTT
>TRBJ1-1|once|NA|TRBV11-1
CASSLDGRDTEAFF
TGTGCCAGCAGCTTAGACGGGAGAGACACTGAAGCTTTCTTT
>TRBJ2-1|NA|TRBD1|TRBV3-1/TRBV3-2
CASSGTGAQGSYNEQFF
TGTGCCAGCAGCGGCACAGGGGCACAAGGGTCCTACAATGAGCAGTTCTTC
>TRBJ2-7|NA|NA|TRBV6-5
CASNRGTGPYEQYF
TGTGCCAGCAACCGCGGGACTGGCCCCTACGAGCAGTACTTC
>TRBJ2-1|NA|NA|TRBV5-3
CARSSASDGGNEQFF
TGTGCCAGAAGCTCCGCGAGCGACGGCGGGAATGAGCAGTTCTTC
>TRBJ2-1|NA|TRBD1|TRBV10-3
CAISFSPGQDNEQFF
TGTGCCATCAGTTTTTCCCCGGGACAGGACAATGAGCAGTTCTTC
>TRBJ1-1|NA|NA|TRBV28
CASSSSRTEAFF
NA
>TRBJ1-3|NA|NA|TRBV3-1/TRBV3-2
CASSQGQLSGNTIYF
TGTGCCAGCAGCCAAGGACAGCTCTCTGGAAACACCATATATTTT
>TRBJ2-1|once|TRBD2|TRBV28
CASQASGSGNEQFF
TGTGCCAGCCAAGCTAGCGGGAGTGGGAATGAGCAGTTCTTC
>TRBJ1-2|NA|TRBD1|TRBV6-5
CASSRDRGNYGYTF
TGTGCCAGCAGTCGGGACAGGGGCAACTATGGCTACACCTTC
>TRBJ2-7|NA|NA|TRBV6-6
CASSYDVYTYEQYF
TGTGCCAGCAGTTACGATGTATACACCTACGAGCAGTACTTC
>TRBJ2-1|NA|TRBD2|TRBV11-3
CASTRRTSGPSGHNEQFF
TGTGCCAGCACCCGAAGGACTAGCGGCCCCTCGGGGCACAATGAGCAGTTCTTC
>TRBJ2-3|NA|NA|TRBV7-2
CASSPAGPGTDTQYF
TGTGCCAGCAGCCCCGCGGGGCCGGGCACAGATACGCAGTATTTT
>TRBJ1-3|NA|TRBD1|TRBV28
CATLKTGTSGNTIYF
TGTGCCACCCTAAAGACAGGGACCTCTGGAAACACCATATATTTT
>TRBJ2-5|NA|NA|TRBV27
CASSLWSTGAGETQYF
TGTGCCAGCAGTTTATGGTCGACGGGAGCAGGGGAGACCCAGTACTTC
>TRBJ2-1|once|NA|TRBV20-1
CSASGGLEQFF
TGCAGTGCTAGTGGGGGACTTGAGCAGTTCTTC
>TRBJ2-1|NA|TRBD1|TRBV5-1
CASGTTGANSYNEQFF
TGCGCCAGCGGGACCACAGGGGCCAACTCCTACAATGAGCAGTTCTTC
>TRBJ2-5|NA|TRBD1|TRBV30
CAWSSTGETQYF
TGTGCCTGGAGTTCGACAGGGGAGACCCAGTACTTC
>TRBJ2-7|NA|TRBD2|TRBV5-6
CASSLDGTSGRARTYEQYF
TGTGCCAGCAGCTTGGACGGGACTAGCGGGAGGGCCCGAACCTACGAGCAGTACTTC
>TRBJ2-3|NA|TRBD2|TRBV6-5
CASRLSGSTDTQYF
TGTGCCAGCAGGCTTAGCGGGAGCACAGATACGCAGTATTTT
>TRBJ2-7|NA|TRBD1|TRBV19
CASSMVGQGTYEQYF
TGTGCCAGTAGTATGGTAGGACAGGGAACCTACGAGCAGTACTTC
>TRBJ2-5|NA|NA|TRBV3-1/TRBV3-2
CAGGRGRETQYF
TGTGCCGGTGGTAGGGGTAGAGAGACCCAGTACTTC
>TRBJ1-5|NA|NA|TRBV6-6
CASTRDTVQPQHF
TGTGCCAGCACCCGGGACACCGTTCAGCCCCAGCATTTT
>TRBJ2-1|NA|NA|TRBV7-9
CASSLRSGLGDNEQFF
TGTGCCAGCAGCTTAAGGTCCGGGTTAGGAGACAATGAGCAGTTCTTC
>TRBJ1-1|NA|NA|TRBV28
CASSFSGGRYTEAFF
TGTGCCAGCAGTTTTAGCGGGGGGCGTTACACTGAAGCTTTCTTT
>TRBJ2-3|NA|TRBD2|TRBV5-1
CASSSTSGRTTDTQYF
TGCGCCAGCAGCTCTACTAGCGGGAGGACGACAGATACGCAGTATTTT
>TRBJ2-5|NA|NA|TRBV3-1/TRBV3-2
CASSQNFGETQYF
TGTGCCAGCAGCCAGAATTTCGGGGAGACCCAGTACTTC
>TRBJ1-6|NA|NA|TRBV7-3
CASSLRANSPLHF
TGTGCCAGCAGCTTAAGAGCGAATTCACCCCTCCACTTT
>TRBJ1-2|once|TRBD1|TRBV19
CASSLTGGFDGYTF
TGTGCCAGTAGTCTGACAGGGGGATTCGATGGCTACACCTTC
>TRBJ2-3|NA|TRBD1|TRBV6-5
CASSYSKTGDTQYF
TGTGCCAGCAGTTACTCCAAGACAGGGGATACGCAGTATTTT
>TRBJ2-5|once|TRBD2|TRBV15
CATSRDVLAGGKGETQYF
TGTGCCACCAGCAGAGATGTCCTAGCGGGAGGGAAGGGAGAGACCCAGTACTTC
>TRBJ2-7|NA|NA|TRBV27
CASSRTSPSSYEQYF
TGTGCCAGCAGCCGGACATCCCCTAGCTCCTACGAGCAGTACTTC
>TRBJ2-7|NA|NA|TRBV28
CASSLWSRRDEQYF
TGTGCCAGCAGTTTATGGTCGAGGAGGGACGAGCAGTACTTC
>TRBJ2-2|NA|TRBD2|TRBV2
CASSWTSGTWGGELFF
TGTGCCAGCAGTTGGACTAGCGGGACTTGGGGCGGGGAGCTGTTTTTT
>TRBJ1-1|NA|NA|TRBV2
CASSERQFNTEAFF
TGTGCCAGCAGTGAAAGACAGTTTAACACTGAAGCTTTCTTT